Shown below are 24 T cell receptor beta chains from a single sample sequenced in a study of control samples from healthy donors and cancer patients. Generated by immunoSEQ multiplex PCR, the TCRdb table keeps only in-frame clones and is missing some. Seen here are about 130,000 clones, just under 95% observed once, and the top ten hold more than 13%. Sample: PBMCs. Receptors originate from a man in his 60s with colorectal cancer.

This sequence joins TRBV7-2 and TRBJ2-4; D might be TRBD2 (5 bases). Germline V gene data show CDR1 as SGHTA and CDR2 as FQGNSA. The CDR3 is made up of 17 amino acids. Between the trimmed V and J ends, which lost 1 base and 0 bases, there was a span of 13 bases. The CDR3 is CASSLEAGPLAKNIQYF. CDR3 DNA: TGTGCCAGCAGCTTAGAGGCGGGTCCTCTAGCCAAAAACATTCAGTACTTC. Full variable domain (remainder filled in from reference TRBV7-2 and TRBJ2-4): GAGVSQSPSNKVTEKGKDVELRCDPISGHTALYWYRQSLGQGLEFLIYFQGNSAPDKSGLPSDRFSAERTGGSVSTLTIQRTQQEDSAVYLCASSLEAGPLAKNIQYFGAGTRLSVL.

V is TRBV9 and J is TRBJ1-1, with D maybe TRBD1 (6 bases). The CDR3 contains 13 residues. V gave up 4 bases and J gave up 7 bases, with 14 bases separating them. CDR1 is SGDLS and CDR2 is YYNGEE in the germline V gene. CDR3 in DNA: TGTGCCAGCAGCCCTCGGACAGCGCATGAAGCTTTCTTT. Residues: CASSPRTAHEAFF.

This chain joins TRBV18 and TRBJ2-7, with TRBD1 matching over 9 bases. The CDR3 is 14 residues long. The ends lost 8 bases at V and 6 bases at J; junction bases unmatched: 11. Germline CDR1 reads KGHSH; CDR2 reads LQKENI. CDR3 coding DNA: TGTGCCAGCCAACTCCGGGACAGGGATCGCGAGCAGTACTTC. This gives the protein CASQLRDRDREQYF.

V and J are TRBV6-2 or TRBV6-3 and TRBJ1-2; D may be TRBD1 (5 bases). From germline, CDR1 is MNHEY and CDR2 SVGEGT. Trimming left V 6 bases short and J 2 bases short, with 7 bases between. This CDR3 has 12 amino acids. The CDR3 reads CASSRVNYGYTF. The CDR3 coding sequence is TGTGCCAGCAGCAGGGTAAACTATGGCTACACCTTC.

This clone was counted once. V gene TRBV20-1 combines with J gene TRBJ2-3; D uncertain. V was shortened by 6 bases and J by 5 bases, with 9 bases between the two germline ends. From germline, CDR1 is DFQATT and CDR2 SNEGSKA (reference sequence). The CDR3 is made up of 11 amino acids. The CDR3 nucleotides read TGCAGTGCGCGAAGGAAAGATACGCAGTATTTT. Its protein is CSARRKDTQYF.

The chain recombines TRBV6-6 with TRBJ2-3; D is unclear. Germline CDR1 and CDR2: MNHNY and SVGAGI (reference sequence). CDR3 length: 11 residues. Trimming took 4 bases from V and 4 from J, leaving 3 bases between them. This chain's CDR3 is CASSWADTQYF. The CDR3 DNA reads as TGTGCCAGCAGTTGGGCAGATACGCAGTATTTT.

The V call is TRBV6-1, the J call TRBJ2-7; no clear D. From germline, CDR1 is MNHNS and CDR2 SASEGT. Trimming stripped 1 base from V and 2 bases from J, with 18 bases between. There are 17 residues in the CDR3. This chain's CDR3 is CASSEVFSPIRPYEQYF. The CDR3 nucleotides are TGTGCCAGCAGTGAAGTCTTCAGTCCGATCCGCCCCTACGAGCAGTACTTC.

The chain links TRBV30 to TRBJ2-3; 12 bases align to TRBD2. The germline V gene has CDR1 GTSNPN and CDR2 SVGIG (reference sequence). The CDR3 is 16 amino acids. The V gene end was trimmed by 3 bases and the J gene end by 7 bases; junction bases not matched to a gene: 11. CDR3 sequence: CAWRGALAGGPHTQYF. CDR3 coding DNA: TGTGCCTGGAGGGGTGCGCTAGCGGGGGGGCCACATACGCAGTATTTT.

The CDR3 DNA sequence: TGTGCCACCAGTGATTCAGCCAAAAACATTCAGTACTTC. This translates into CATSDSAKNIQYF. This chain links TRBV24-1 with TRBJ2-4; D remains ambiguous. CDR3 size: 13 residues. V was shortened by 2 bases and J by 0 bases, with 1 base between the two germline ends. Looked up from germline, CDR1 is KGHDR and CDR2 is SFDVKD.

This chain connects TRBV7-8 to TRBJ1-3, with 8 bases that match TRBD1. With V trimmed by 3 bases and J by 4 bases, 5 bases remained unmatched. Germline V gene lookup returns CDR1 SGHVS and CDR2 FQNEAQ. This CDR3 spans 15 amino acids. CDR3 DNA sequence: TGTGCCAGCAGCTTTGAGGACAGGGTCGGAAACACCATATATTTT. Translating it yields CASSFEDRVGNTIYF.

The J gene is TRBJ1-1, the V gene TRBV9; D unclear. Germline values: CDR1 SGDLS, CDR2 YYNGEE. This CDR3 is 14 amino acids long. Trimming cost V 4 bases and J 2 bases, with 12 bases left between them. The CDR3: CASSPDGRNTEAFF. CDR3 coding DNA: TGTGCCAGCAGCCCGGACGGGAGAAACACTGAAGCTTTCTTT.

The chain is built from TRBV7-2 and TRBJ1-3, with D hard to call. Germline CDR1 is SGHTA and CDR2 is FQGNSA. There are 14 residues in the CDR3. The V and J ends lost 0 bases and 2 bases respectively, with 5 bases between them. CDR3 sequence: CASSLAGTGNTIYF. CDR3 coding DNA: TGTGCCAGCAGCTTAGCAGGGACTGGAAACACCATATATTTT.

This clone appeared once. The gene calls are TRBV11-2 and TRBJ1-2; D unclear. CDR3 length: 15 amino acids. Trimming shortened V by 1 base and J by 3 bases, and 12 bases separated the two germline ends. Germline assignment: CDR1 SGHAT and CDR2 FQNNGV. The CDR3 loop is CASSLGRGAHYGYTF. DNA for the CDR3: TGTGCCAGCAGCTTAGGGCGGGGTGCTCACTATGGCTACACCTTC. Full variable domain (missing parts from reference TRBV11-2 and TRBJ1-2): EAGVAQSPRYKIIEKRQSVAFWCNPISGHATLYWYQQILGQGPKLLIQFQNNGVVDDSQLPKDRFSAERLKGVDSTLKIQPAKLEDSAVYLCASSLGRGAHYGYTFGSGTRLTVV.

This chain links TRBV5-1 with TRBJ1-6; D is perhaps TRBD1 (6 bases). Trimming removed 4 bases from V and 0 bases from J, with 17 bases in between. This CDR3 has 18 residues. CDR1 is SGHRS, CDR2 YFSETQ, per germline. CDR3: CASSPGTTPSSYNSPLHF. CDR3 DNA sequence: TGCGCCAGCAGCCCGGGGACAACTCCGAGCTCCTATAATTCACCCCTCCACTTT.

This clone was found once. The V call is TRBV4-3, the J call TRBJ1-5, with TRBD1 matching over 7 bases. The CDR3 spans 15 residues. J was trimmed by 6 bases and V by 4 bases; bases with no gene match: 9. CDR1 LGHNA and CDR2 YSLEER come from the germline V gene. CDR3 nucleotides: TGCGCCAGCAGCCCTAGGAGGCAGGGGGGTCAGCCCCAGCATTTT. Its protein is CASSPRRQGGQPQHF.

V and J are TRBV5-1 and TRBJ2-4; 8 nucleotides match TRBD1. Germline CDR1 SGHRS, CDR2 YFSETQ. The ends lost 0 bases at V and 8 bases at J; junction bases unmatched: 10. CDR3 length equals 16 residues. The CDR3 sequence is CASSLGIVDRADIQYF. In nucleotides, the CDR3 is TGCGCCAGCAGCTTGGGGATCGTGGACAGGGCGGACATTCAGTACTTC. The whole variable domain, filled in from reference TRBV5-1 and TRBJ2-4, reads KAGVTQTPRYLIKTRGQQVTLSCSPISGHRSVSWYQQTPGQGLQFLFEYFSETQRNKGNFPGRFSGRQFSNSRSEMNVSTLELGDSALYLCASSLGIVDRADIQYFGAGTRLSVL.

The gene calls are TRBV4-3 and TRBJ2-3; D may match TRBD1 or TRBD2 (6 bases each). The CDR3 runs to 19 residues. The germline V gene has CDR1 LGHNA and CDR2 YSLEER. The V end lost 2 bases, the J end lost 4 bases, and 25 bases lay between the germline ends. CDR3 sequence: CASSQTGARPELTPDTQYF. The CDR3 DNA is TGCGCCAGCAGCCAAACGGGGGCGCGGCCAGAGTTGACCCCAGATACGCAGTATTTT.

This chain joins TRBV5-8 and TRBJ2-2; D may be TRBD1 (7 bases). The CDR3 consists of 14 residues. The V end lost 6 bases, the J end lost 6 bases, and 15 bases lay between the germline ends. Germline CDR1 reads SGHTS; CDR2 reads YDEGEE. For the CDR3, the DNA is TGTGCCAGCACGCTCAGGGGGGCCGCCGGGGAGCTGTTTTTT. Residues: CASTLRGAAGELFF. Based on the CDR3 plus reference TRBV5-8 and TRBJ2-2, the full variable domain is EAGVTQSPTHLIKTRGQQATLRCSPISGHTSVYWYQQALGLGLQFLLWYDEGEERNRGNFPPRFSGRQFPNYSSELNVNALELEDSALYLCASTLRGAAGELFFGEGSRLTVL.

The genes are TRBV19 and TRBJ1-5, with 7 bases that match TRBD1. Germline V lookup: CDR1 LNHDA, CDR2 SQIVND (reference sequence). The CDR3 contains 16 residues. V lost 2 bases to trimming and J lost 4 bases; unmatched junction nucleotides: 8. CDR3 sequence reads: CASSISGTVTNQPQHF. The DNA of the CDR3 is TGTGCCAGTAGTATATCGGGGACAGTTACAAATCAGCCCCAGCATTTT.

This clone was detected a few times. J is TRBJ1-1 and V is TRBV7-2; TRBD1 matches at 8 bases. The CDR3 consists of 14 residues. CDR1 is SGHTA, CDR2 FQGNSA, per germline. Trimming cost V 4 bases and J 7 bases; bases outside gene matches: 8. CDR3 protein: CASSSADREVEAFF. DNA for the CDR3: TGTGCCAGCAGCTCCGCGGACAGGGAGGTTGAAGCTTTCTTT.

The rearrangement joins TRBV27 to TRBJ2-7; tentatively, D is TRBD1 (6 bases). Germline V gene sequence: CDR1 MNHEY, CDR2 SMNVEV (reference sequence). This CDR3 contains 14 residues. V lost 0 bases and J lost 3, with 9 bases in between. The chain's CDR3 is CASSLSGQRYEQYF. The DNA of the CDR3 is TGTGCCAGCAGTTTATCTGGACAGCGCTACGAGCAGTACTTC.

This chain links TRBV29-1 with TRBJ1-1, with 8 bases that match TRBD1. The CDR3 has 13 residues. Germline V CDR1 and CDR2: SQVTM, ANQGSEA. The V segment lost 5 bases and the J segment 3 bases; nucleotides outside the gene matches: 5. CDR3 region: CSVSQGGDTEAFF. The DNA of the CDR3 is TGCAGCGTTTCACAGGGGGGGGACACTGAAGCTTTCTTT.

The genes are TRBV4-1 and TRBJ1-3; D call uncertain. The V end lost 4 bases, the J end lost 5 bases, and 15 bases lay between the germline ends. Per germline, CDR1 MGHRA and CDR2 YSYEKL. The CDR3 extends over 15 amino acids. CDR3 nucleotides: TGCGCCAGCAGCCCCCCCCCGGGGATGAGAAACACCATATATTTT. It specifies CASSPPPGMRNTIYF.

This clone has a single count. The rearrangement joins TRBV18 to TRBJ2-5; TRBD1 is a possible D gene (6 bases). The CDR3 is 15 residues long. V lost 2 bases and J 5 bases, leaving 15 bases between the germline ends. CDR1 is KGHSH and CDR2 is LQKENI in the germline V gene. Here the CDR3 reads CASSPTLGAGETQYF. CDR3 in DNA: TGTGCCAGCTCACCAACTCTGGGGGCCGGGGAGACCCAGTACTTC.